This TCR beta chain comes out of a study of shared clonotypes between healthy human individuals. In the study overall: Each donor contributed plates that comprised three CD4 naive, three CD4 memory, two CD8 naive and one CD8 memory.

Notes on the study in general: Tissues were not sampled, only blood, and their repertoires likely differ.

A note on this clone: The antigen remains undetermined.

Trimming cost V 4 bases and J 4 bases, with 15 bases left between them. There are 14 residues in the CDR3. The germline CDR1 and CDR2 sequences are SGDLS and YYNGEE. The study ran the assay at deep level. Using immunoSEQ multiplex PCR, the repertoire was profiled, and TCRdb retains in-frame clones only, with some absent. The sample lists about 2 million clones, roughly 95% seen once, with 1% to 1.5% in the top ten. Cells designated naive CD8 were CD45RO-negative and were positively selected for CCR7, with terminally differentiated effector memory CD45RA+ cells excluded. All donors were healthy HIV-negative adults lacking recent acute infections or vaccinations.

The sequence derives from a man between 18 and 29 years old in good health. J is TRBJ2-7 and V is TRBV9, with a tentative D call TRBD2 (5 bases). The sequencing input was naive CD8+ T cells sorted from blood. The CDR3 reads CASSPSPDLYEQYF. The CDR3, as DNA: TGTGCCAGCAGCCCCAGTCCGGACTTATACGAGCAGTACTTC. The variable domain in full, with the rest retrieved from reference TRBV9 and TRBJ2-7, is DSGVTQTPKHLITATGQRVTLRCSPRSGDLSVYWYQQSLDQGLQFLIQYYNGEERAKGNILERFSAQQFPDLHSELNLSSLELGDSALYFCASSPSPDLYEQYFGPGTRLTVT.